This TCR beta chain was found in a study of cytomegalovirus exposure and HLA in healthy donors. The study, taken as a whole, reports: Immune exposure was documented only through CMV serostatus. In a later analysis, HLA-C alleles had the fewest associated TCRs, DRB1 alleles the most.

As concerns this clone: Its specificity is unknown.

V was clipped by 1 base and J by 5 bases, with 15 bases between them. CDR1 is SGHVS, CDR2 FNYEAQ, per germline. The CDR3 covers 15 residues. The PCR used 60 Vbeta and 13 Jbeta primers. Sequencing was performed with immunoSEQ multiplex PCR; in TCRdb, only in-frame clones are kept and a portion is missing. In the table there are over 150,000 clones, 80% of which are singletons. The V gene is TRBV7-6, the J gene TRBJ2-7; a possible D gene is TRBD1 (5 bases). The clonotype originates from a woman aged 50 to 65 in good health and CMV-seropositive. The specimen sequenced was PBMCs. This chain's CDR3 is CASSLGGRVGNEQYF. CDR3 DNA sequence: TGTGCCAGCAGCTTAGGAGGCAGGGTAGGGAACGAGCAGTACTTC. Combining the CDR3 with reference TRBV7-6 and TRBJ2-7 gives the whole variable domain GAGVSQSPRYKVTKRGQDVALRCDPISGHVSLYWYRQALGQGPEFLTYFNYEAQQDKSGLPNDRFSAERPEGSISTLTIQRTEQRDSAMYRCASSLGGRVGNEQYFGPGTRLTVT.